One and the same sample provided the 18 T cell receptor beta chains below, sequenced in a study of read filtering for tumor transcriptome and immune sequencing. The library was built from roughly 400 ng RNA with molecular barcoded adaptors for alpha/delta and beta/gamma chains. Using its own MiXCR run on the reads, TCRdb lists one record per CDR3 protein. Of 35,000 to 45,000 distinct CDR3 sequences in the sample, roughly 13% were seen once. The sample was a population of CD138-negative cells sorted from bone marrow. All receptors come from a donor at least 40 years old with multiple myeloma.

This clonotype was observed at least ten times. This chain joins TRBV3-1 and TRBJ1-1; D is undetermined. Germline V gene data show CDR1 as LGHDT and CDR2 as YNNKEL (reference sequence). The CDR3 runs to 14 residues. V was shortened by 4 bases and J by 11 bases, with 20 bases between the two germline ends. CDR3 DNA: TGTGCCAGCAGCCTTGTTCCTTGGCCAACGGCGGCTTTCTTT. This encodes CASSLVPWPTAAFF.

This clonotype appeared a few times. The genes are TRBV27 and TRBJ2-7, with TRBD1 matching over 10 bases. The CDR3 has 14 amino acids. Germline-derived CDR1 and CDR2 are MNHEY and SMNVEV (reference sequence). With 1 base clipped from V and 6 bases from J, the junction kept 3 bases outside the gene matches. The CDR3 DNA is TGTGCCAGCAGTTTATTCGGGACAGGGGCCGAGCAGTACTTC. This sequence encodes CASSLFGTGAEQYF.

A few counts support this clonotype. The chain carries TRBV29-1 and TRBJ2-3, with 8 bases matching TRBD2. The germline V gene encodes CDR1 SQVTM and CDR2 ANQGSEA. CDR3 length: 14 residues. J was trimmed by 2 bases and V by 7 bases; bases with no gene match: 8. Written as DNA, the CDR3 is TGCAGCGCTCCGACTAGCGTGACCACAGATACGCAGTATTTT. Its translation is CSAPTSVTTDTQYF.

To note about this clonotype: One base separates it from a far larger clone, so it is likely a read error. The chain's CDR3 is CASSLGAKASAEQFF. In DNA, the CDR3 is TGTGCCAGCAGTTTAGGGGCTAAGGCATCGGCTGAGCAGTTCTTC. The rearrangement joins TRBV2 to TRBJ2-1; possible D gene TRBD1, 5 bases. Deletions cut 5 bases from V and 9 bases from J, with 20 bases between. This CDR3 is 15 amino acids long. Germline CDR1 is SNHLY and CDR2 is FYNNEI.

The V call is TRBV5-1, the J call TRBJ2-3; perhaps TRBD1 as D (6 bases). V dropped 0 bases and J dropped 2 bases, with 16 bases sitting between them. Germline loops: CDR1 SGHRS, CDR2 YFSETQ. The CDR3 consists of 17 residues. DNA for the CDR3: TGCGCCAGCAGCTTGGCCGTGGTAGGGGGAACCACAGATACGCAGTATTTT. It yields the protein CASSLAVVGGTTDTQYF.

This clonotype was counted many times. V usage is TRBV14 and J usage is TRBJ2-2; D uncertain. Trimming shortened V by 2 bases and J by 4 bases, and 11 bases separated the two germline ends. CDR3 size: 15 residues. Germline CDR1 and CDR2: SGHDN and FVKESK. In DNA form, the CDR3 reads TGTGCCAGCAGCCAAAGAACTCAGCTCACCGGGGAGCTGTTTTTT. It codes for CASSQRTQLTGELFF.

As for this clonotype: One end of the junction varies from germline; a read error may be responsible. The gene calls are TRBV20-1 and TRBJ2-1; a possible D gene is TRBD2 (6 bases). Per germline, CDR1 DFQATT and CDR2 SNEGSKA (reference sequence). The CDR3 is 15 amino acids. The CDR3 loop reads CSARVAGFSYNEQFF. Written as DNA, the CDR3 is TGCAGTGCTAGAGTGGCGGGATTTTCCTACAATGAGCAGTTCTTT.

This clonotype showed up many times. The gene calls are TRBV18 and TRBJ2-2; D is possibly TRBD1 or TRBD2 (6 bases each). The CDR3 consists of 15 residues. Germline CDR1 is KGHSH and CDR2 is LQKENI. The V end lost 3 bases, the J end lost 4 bases, and 12 bases lay between the germline ends. The CDR3 DNA is TGTGCCAGCTCACCTATACAGGGAGGCACCGGGGAGCTGTTTTTT. Translating gives CASSPIQGGTGELFF. Complete variable domain (other parts from reference TRBV18 and TRBJ2-2): NAGVMQNPRHLVRRRGQEARLRCSPMKGHSHVYWYRQLPEEGLKFMVYLQKENIIDESGMPKERFSAEFPKEGPSILRIQQVVRGDSAAYFCASSPIQGGTGELFFGEGSRLTVL.

This clonotype was picked up many times. The chain employs TRBV20-1 and TRBJ1-6, with D maybe TRBD1 (5 bases). The CDR3 contains 13 residues. Looked up from germline, CDR1 is DFQATT and CDR2 is SNEGSKA (reference sequence). V was pared by 6 bases and J by 5 bases, with 11 bases between. CDR3 bases: TGCAGTGCCACCATAGGGGATAATTCACCCCTCCACTTT. This gives the protein CSATIGDNSPLHF.

The sample holds a few counts of this clonotype. A much more abundant neighbour one base away suggests this may be a read error. The V and J genes are TRBV6-1 and TRBJ1-5; perhaps TRBD1 as D (5 bases). The germline CDR1 and CDR2 sequences are MNHNS and SASEGT. The CDR3 totals 16 residues. This chain's CDR3 is CASSVAGWGGNQPQRF. The DNA for the CDR3 is TGTGCCAGCAGTGTGGCCGGGTGGGGCGGCAATCAGCCCCAGCGTTTT.

This clonotype occurred many times. The rearrangement uses TRBV25-1 and TRBJ2-2; the D gene is possibly TRBD2 (6 bases). Germline loops: CDR1 MGHDK, CDR2 SYGVNS. The V end was cut by 4 bases, the J end by 0 bases, with 12 bases between. CDR3 size: 16 residues. The CDR3 DNA reads as TGTGCCAGCAGTGGGGACTGGCAGACGAACACCGGGGAGCTGTTTTTT. It is translated as CASSGDWQTNTGELFF.

This clonotype was counted at least ten times. This chain uses TRBV4-3 with TRBJ2-7, with D perhaps matching TRBD2 (5 bases). Per germline, CDR1 LGHNA and CDR2 YSLEER. The V and J ends lost 0 bases and 3 bases respectively, with 9 bases between them. The CDR3 runs to 14 residues. The CDR3 DNA sequence: TGCGCCAGCAGCCAAGAGGACTTAGGCTACGAGCAGTACTTC. It is translated as CASSQEDLGYEQYF.

This clonotype appeared many times. V gene TRBV11-2 combines with J gene TRBJ2-1, with no clear D. V gave up 0 bases and J gave up 8 bases, with 8 bases separating them. The germline V gene has CDR1 SGHAT and CDR2 FQNNGV. The CDR3 runs 13 residues. CDR3 bases: TGTGCCAGCAGCTTAGAACTGGGTGATGAGCAGTTCTTC. It specifies CASSLELGDEQFF.

This clonotype was picked up many times. The chain links TRBV20-1 to TRBJ2-1, with a possible D match to TRBD2 (5 bases). In germline, CDR1 is DFQATT, CDR2 SNEGSKA (reference sequence). This CDR3 region has 13 residues. Trimming took 8 bases from V and 0 from J, leaving 11 bases between them. The CDR3 coding sequence is TGCAGTCATTTGGAGGACTCCTACAATGAGCAGTTCTTC. It yields the protein CSHLEDSYNEQFF.

A remark on this clonotype: A much larger clonotype is one base distant, so this may be a read error. V usage is TRBV27 and J usage is TRBJ2-7; 7 nucleotides align to TRBD2. This CDR3 has 15 amino acids. CDR1 and CDR2 from the germline V gene are MNHEY and SMNVEV (reference sequence). With 4 bases clipped from V and 3 bases from J, the junction kept 9 bases outside the gene matches. CDR3 amino acids: CASSSTSRKGYEQYF. CDR3 nucleotides: TGTGCCAGCAGTTCGACTAGCCGGAAGGGCTACGAGCAGTACTTC.

This clonotype was recorded at least ten times. The chain recombines TRBV12-5 with TRBJ2-1; 7 nucleotides agree with TRBD2. With V trimmed by 6 bases and J by 7 bases, 9 bases remained unmatched. Germline lookup yields CDR1 LGHNT and CDR2 FRNRAP. The CDR3 contains 14 residues. The CDR3 is CASGLEAGFNEQFF. DNA for the CDR3: TGTGCTAGTGGGCTTGAAGCGGGATTTAATGAGCAGTTCTTC.

This clonotype occurred many times. The chain couples TRBV2 to TRBJ2-7; perhaps TRBD1 as D (6 bases). Germline V gene sequence: CDR1 SNHLY, CDR2 FYNNEI. The CDR3 is 15 amino acids. Between the trimmed V and J ends, which lost 5 bases and 5 bases, there was a span of 19 bases. The CDR3 is CASSSGEIAPNEQYF. CDR3 coding DNA: TGTGCCAGCAGTTCAGGGGAAATCGCCCCAAACGAGCAGTACTTC.

This clonotype was seen repeatedly, ten times or more. The chain combines TRBV19 with TRBJ2-1, with 9 bases matching TRBD1. The trim removed 7 bases at V and 5 bases at J, leaving 6 bases unmatched. Germline V gene lookup returns CDR1 LNHDA and CDR2 SQIVND (reference sequence). The CDR3 has 14 residues. As DNA, the CDR3 is TGTGCCAGTACCAACAGGGGGCCAGACAATGAGCAGTTCTTC. Its translation is CASTNRGPDNEQFF.